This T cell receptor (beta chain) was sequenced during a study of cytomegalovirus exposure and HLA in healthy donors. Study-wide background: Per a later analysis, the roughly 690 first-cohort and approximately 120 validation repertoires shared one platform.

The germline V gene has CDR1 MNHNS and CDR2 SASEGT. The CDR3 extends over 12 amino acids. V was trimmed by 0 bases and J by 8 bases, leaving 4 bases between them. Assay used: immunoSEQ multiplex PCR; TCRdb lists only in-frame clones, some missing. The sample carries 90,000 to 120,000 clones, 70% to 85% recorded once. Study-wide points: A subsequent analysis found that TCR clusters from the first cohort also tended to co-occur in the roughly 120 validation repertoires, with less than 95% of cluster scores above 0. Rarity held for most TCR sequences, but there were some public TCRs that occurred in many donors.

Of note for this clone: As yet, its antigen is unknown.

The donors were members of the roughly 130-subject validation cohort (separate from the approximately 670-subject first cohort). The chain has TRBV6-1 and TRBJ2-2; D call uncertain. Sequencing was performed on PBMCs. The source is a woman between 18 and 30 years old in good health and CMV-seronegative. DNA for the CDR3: TGTGCCAGCAGTGAAGCTTATGGGGAGCTGTTTTTT. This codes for CASSEAYGELFF.